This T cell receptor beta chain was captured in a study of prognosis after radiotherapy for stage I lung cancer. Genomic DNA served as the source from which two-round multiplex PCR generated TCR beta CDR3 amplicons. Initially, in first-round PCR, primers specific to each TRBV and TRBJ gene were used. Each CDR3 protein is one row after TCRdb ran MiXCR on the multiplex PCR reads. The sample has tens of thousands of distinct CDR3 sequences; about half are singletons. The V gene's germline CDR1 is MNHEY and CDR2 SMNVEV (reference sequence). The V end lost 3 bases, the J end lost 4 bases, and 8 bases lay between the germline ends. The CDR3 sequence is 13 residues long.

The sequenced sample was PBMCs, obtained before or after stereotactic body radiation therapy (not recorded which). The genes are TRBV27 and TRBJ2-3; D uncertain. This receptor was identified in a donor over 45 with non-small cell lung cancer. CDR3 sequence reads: CASSLSVADTQYF. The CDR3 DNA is TGTGCCAGCAGTTTGAGTGTGGCAGATACGCAGTATTTT.